The present T cell receptor (beta chain) was sequenced within a study of molecular identifiers for immune sequencing clone quantification. General study results and limits: It was shown that clones above 20 RNA copies held over 98% of effector molecules, but under 1% in naive cells.

TCRdb analysed the PCR reads with MiXCR anew, one entry per CDR3 protein. The table records approximately 320,000 distinct CDR3 sequences, roughly 24% of them present only once. Researchers sorted naive CD8 T cells as cells that were CD8+CD4-CCR7+CD45RA+. The CDR3 spans 13 residues. V was clipped by 0 bases and J by 8 bases, with 7 bases between them. Germline-derived CDR1 and CDR2 are SGHVS and FQNEAQ. Of note for this clonotype: Antigen: not known.

This clonotype was sampled from a human donor in good health. Some libraries in this study had Jurkat cell RNA spiked in. The source material was naive CD8+ T cells from blood, with Jurkat cell RNA spiked in. Subset meaning: FACS-sorted CD8+CD4-CCR7+CD45RA+ naive T cells. The rearrangement uses TRBV7-8 and TRBJ1-4; D is uncertain. CDR3 nucleotides: TGTGCCAGCAGCTTAGCGGAACAAGAAAAACTGTTTTTT. The encoded protein is CASSLAEQEKLFF.